This T cell receptor beta chain was documented in a study of T cells in Graves' hyperthyroidism and ophthalmopathy. General study points: Blood held most thyroid clonotypes expanded above 0.001 frequency.

On this clonotype itself: Its antigen remains unidentified.

Amplified regions were TCR beta CDR3 sequences from RNA transcripts. When the TCR CDR3 underwent first-round RT-PCR, the HTBI primer set was used. TCRdb re-analysed the multiplex PCR reads in MiXCR, keeping a single row per CDR3 protein. The repertoire holds almost 50,000 distinct CDR3 sequences, with roughly 51% as singletons. The germline CDR1 and CDR2 sequences are MNHEY and SVGAGI. This CDR3 comprises 14 residues. V dropped 5 bases and J dropped 7 bases, with 14 bases sitting between them. The rearrangement joins TRBV6-5 to TRBJ2-2; maybe TRBD1 (5 bases). The TCR sequence derives from a young man with Graves' hyperthyroidism. Sequenced input: peripheral blood or thyroid tissue (not recorded which). The CDR3 nucleotides are TGTGCCAGCAGTCCCAGCAGGGTTGGCGGGGAGCTGTTTTTT. Its translation: CASSPSRVGGELFF.